The clone carrying this TCR beta chain was observed a single time. This CDR3 is built from 18 residues. Trimming removed 2 bases at V and 0 bases at J, with 18 bases between. Per germline, CDR1 SGHAT and CDR2 FQNNGV. The record originates from a study of CD8 T cells in Susac syndrome. From blood CD8+ and CD4+ T cells, the TCR beta chain was sequenced. Negative isolation yielded CD8+ and CD4+ T cells; FACS enriched TEMRA cells. Reverse transcription of roughly 0.45 to 1 ug RNA was carried out with random hexamers. The amplification used immunoSEQ multiplex PCR on TCR beta CDR3; it spanned 54 Vbeta and 13 Jbeta. TCRdb reprocessed the immunoSEQ multiplex PCR reads via MiXCR and lists one record per CDR3 protein. The data contain over 95,000 distinct CDR3 sequences, 80% to 95% of them seen just once; the ten biggest clones take up 0.11% to 0.15%.

The clonotype was recovered from a human donor in good health. This chain links TRBV11-2 with TRBJ2-3, with a weak D call TRBD2 (6 bases). Material: CD4+ T cells from PBMCs. The CDR3 loop is CASSLSLLSGTSTDTQYF. CDR3 in DNA: TGTGCCAGCAGCTTATCACTTCTTAGCGGTACTAGCACAGATACGCAGTATTTT.